This T cell receptor beta chain was found in a study of blood T cells in healthy people across ages. V was trimmed by 3 bases and J by 5 bases, leaving 11 bases between them. The V gene's germline CDR1 is SGDLS and CDR2 YYNGEE. CDR3 length equals 13 residues. A J-beta primer mix and a sample-barcoded 5' primer were used in a second PCR of roughly 7 to 12 cycles. MiXCR, applied by TCRdb to the 5' RACE reads, yields one record per CDR3 protein. Altogether about 1.6 million distinct CDR3 sequences are present, about 35% being singletons, with the ten largest covering about 11%. This clonotype was recorded at least ten times.

The source material was blood. This TCR came from a woman aged 30 to 39 in good health. The V gene is TRBV9, the J gene TRBJ2-5; D might be TRBD1 (6 bases). The chain's CDR3 is CASSARTGETQYF. In DNA form, the CDR3 reads TGTGCCAGCAGCGCGAGAACAGGGGAGACCCAGTACTTC.